Shown below are 13 T cell receptor beta chains from a single sample sequenced in a study of blood T cell repertoires in COVID-19. The protocol was immunoSEQ multiplex PCR, while the TCRdb copy is restricted to in-frame clones and leaves out a portion. Of about 110,000 clones listed, around 86% are singletons. Sequenced sample: peripheral blood. The receptors come from a woman in her 70s with acute or convalescent COVID-19.

The chain recombines TRBV10-3 with TRBJ2-1; TRBD1 matches at 7 bases. This CDR3 comprises 16 residues. Germline lookup yields CDR1 ENHRY and CDR2 SYGVKD. J gave up 4 bases and V 6 bases, and 12 bases lay outside the gene matches. The DNA of the CDR3 is TGTGCCATCAGCCAGACTGACAGGGCCGCGTACAATGAGCAGTTCTTC. Translated: CAISQTDRAAYNEQFF.

The chain joins TRBV5-8 to TRBJ1-2; 11 nucleotides align to TRBD1. V shed 4 bases, J shed 5 bases, and the junction held 10 bases outside the gene matches. Germline assignment: CDR1 SGHTS and CDR2 YDEGEE. The CDR3 has 16 residues. The CDR3 sequence: CASSTGQGALVYGYTF. The CDR3 nucleotides are TGTGCCAGCAGCACTGGACAGGGGGCTTTGGTTTATGGCTACACCTTC.

This clone has just one count. V usage is TRBV5-1 and J usage is TRBJ1-2; the match to TRBD1 covers 9 bases. The CDR3 contains 15 residues. After removal of 4 bases from V and 7 bases from J, the junction contained 11 bases not matched to a gene. CDR1 is SGHRS, CDR2 YFSETQ, per germline. DNA of the CDR3: TGCGCCAGCAGCGCGGGACAGGGACAAGGTGGTGGCTACACCTTC. Protein product: CASSAGQGQGGGYTF. The whole variable domain, filled in from reference TRBV5-1 and TRBJ1-2, reads KAGVTQTPRYLIKTRGQQVTLSCSPISGHRSVSWYQQTPGQGLQFLFEYFSETQRNKGNFPGRFSGRQFSNSRSEMNVSTLELGDSALYLCASSAGQGQGGGYTFGSGTRLTVV.

The chain couples TRBV6-6 to TRBJ1-1; 8 bases are a match to TRBD1. J gave up 3 bases and V 6 bases, and 6 bases lay outside the gene matches. Looked up from germline, CDR1 is MNHNY and CDR2 is SVGAGI (reference sequence). The CDR3 loop spans 14 amino acids. The DNA for the CDR3 is TGTGCCAGCAGCTGGACAGGGCTCTACACTGAAGCTTTCTTT. As protein: CASSWTGLYTEAFF.

This rearrangement joins TRBV5-1 to TRBJ1-1; 10 positions match TRBD1. The CDR3 consists of 15 residues. Germline V CDR1 and CDR2: SGHRS, YFSETQ. The trim removed 2 bases at V and 6 bases at J, leaving 7 bases unmatched. CDR3 sequence reads: CASSLPDRGLAEAFF. The CDR3 nucleotides read TGCGCCAGCAGCTTACCCGACAGGGGGCTCGCTGAAGCTTTCTTT.

The chain uses TRBV7-3 and TRBJ2-2; 7 bases fit TRBD1. The CDR3 extends over 15 amino acids. From germline, CDR1 is SGHTA and CDR2 FQGTGA. V lost 5 bases, J lost 5 bases, and 8 bases stayed unmatched. The CDR3 DNA is TGTGCCAGCAGCCTGCAACAGGGGAATACCGGGGAGCTGTTTTTT. It yields the protein CASSLQQGNTGELFF.

The V gene is TRBV27, the J gene TRBJ2-7, with 8 nucleotides matching TRBD1. V dropped 6 bases and J dropped 0; count of bases not matched to a gene: 10. The CDR3 totals 16 residues. Germline CDR1 reads MNHEY; CDR2 reads SMNVEV (reference sequence). Here the CDR3 reads CASSNSGQGFSYEQYV. The DNA for the CDR3 is TGTGCCAGCAGCAACTCCGGACAGGGCTTCTCCTACGAGCAGTACGTC.

The J gene is TRBJ2-2, the V gene TRBV3-1 (or the pseudogene TRBV3-2), with D maybe TRBD2 (5 bases). Germline CDR1 reads LGHDT; CDR2 reads YNNKEL (reference sequence). CDR3 length: 17 amino acids. Trimming stripped 4 bases from V and 3 bases from J, with 18 bases between. CDR3 DNA sequence: TGTGCCAGCAGCCGACCACTGGTCGGGATTGACACCGGGGAGCTGTTTTTT. This encodes CASSRPLVGIDTGELFF.

The CDR3 protein is CSVGQGKQPQHF. The CDR3 DNA sequence: TGCAGCGTTGGACAGGGGAAACAGCCCCAGCATTTT. The J gene is TRBJ1-5, the V gene TRBV29-1, with 8 bases aligning to TRBD1. The CDR3 has 12 amino acids. Looked up from germline, CDR1 is SQVTM and CDR2 is ANQGSEA. Trimming took 4 bases from V and 7 from J; bases not matched to a gene: 3.

The chain links TRBV28 to TRBJ1-6, with 10 bases identical to TRBD1. Germline CDR1 and CDR2: MDHEN and SYDVKM. Losses at the gene ends were 5 bases for V and 1 base for J; bases not matched to a gene: 8. This CDR3 region has 18 residues. As DNA, the CDR3 is TGTGCCAGCAGTACGACAGGGGGCGGATCTTCCTATAATTCACCCCTCCACTTT. This codes for CASSTTGGGSSYNSPLHF.

The chain links TRBV28 to TRBJ1-3, with D unresolved. The CDR3 is made up of 15 amino acids. Germline V gene data show CDR1 as MDHEN and CDR2 as SYDVKM. V lost 8 bases and J lost 4, with 18 bases in between. The CDR3 sequence is CASRLLGKAGNTIYF. The DNA of the CDR3 is TGTGCCAGCCGCCTGCTAGGTAAAGCCGGAAACACCATATATTTT.

This clone was seen only a few times. The chain joins TRBV11-2 to TRBJ2-3; 8 nucleotides agree with TRBD1. Trimming cost V 3 bases and J 6 bases; bases outside gene matches: 2. The CDR3 spans 13 residues. Per the germline V gene, CDR1 is SGHAT and CDR2 is FQNNGV. For the CDR3, the DNA is TGTGCCAGCAGCTTGGACAGGGTGGATACGCAGTATTTT. Protein sequence: CASSLDRVDTQYF.

The chain is built from TRBV18 and TRBJ2-7; possibly TRBD1 for D (5 bases). Trimming cost V 1 base and J 4 bases, with 17 bases left between them. Germline lookup yields CDR1 KGHSH and CDR2 LQKENI. This CDR3 is built from 16 residues. The CDR3 nucleotides read TGTGCCAGCTCACCACTCTTCAGCAGGGAAGGATACGAGCAGTACTTC. Protein product: CASSPLFSREGYEQYF.